These 25 T cell receptor beta chains came from one sample sequenced in a study of blood T cell repertoires in COVID-19. Produced via immunoSEQ multiplex PCR; TCRdb's table is partial and in-frame only. The sample contains approximately 73,000 clones, roughly 89% of which appear only once. Sequences were obtained from peripheral blood. These receptors all come from a man of 80 years or more with acute or convalescent COVID-19.

This sequence joins TRBV14 and TRBJ1-3; a possible D gene is TRBD1 (5 bases). The CDR3 has 13 residues. Looked up from germline, CDR1 is SGHDN and CDR2 is FVKESK. Trimming pared 5 bases from V and 9 bases from J, leaving 14 bases between. The CDR3 coding sequence is TGTGCCAGCAGCACGCATGTGGGGGGCACCATATATTTT. This sequence encodes CASSTHVGGTIYF.

CDR3 sequence: CASSLQLTGGASYEQYF. DNA for the CDR3: TGTGCCAGCTCACTCCAACTAACAGGGGGCGCATCCTACGAGCAGTACTTC. The rearrangement uses TRBV18 and TRBJ2-7; 9 bases are a match to TRBD1. Germline V CDR1 and CDR2: KGHSH, LQKENI. J lost 1 base, V lost 4 bases, and 11 bases had no gene match. The CDR3 is made up of 17 amino acids.

The rearrangement links TRBV24-1 to TRBJ2-5; 7 bases match TRBD1. Per germline, CDR1 KGHDR and CDR2 SFDVKD. The CDR3 has 15 amino acids. After removal of 2 bases from V and 5 bases from J, the junction contained 7 bases not matched to a gene. The CDR3 is CATSDSRGPGETQYF. The CDR3 DNA reads as TGTGCCACCAGTGATTCAAGGGGGCCGGGGGAGACCCAGTACTTC.

V and J are TRBV5-1 and TRBJ1-4; 7 bases align to TRBD1. From germline, CDR1 is SGHRS and CDR2 YFSETQ. V shed 0 bases, J shed 4 bases, and the junction held 0 bases outside the gene matches. The CDR3 consists of 14 residues. Here the CDR3 reads CASSLGQGNEKLFF. The CDR3 nucleotides read TGCGCCAGCAGCTTGGGACAGGGTAATGAAAAACTGTTTTTT.

The CDR3 sequence is CASSLIEGTGYNQPQHF. Here the CDR3 DNA reads TGTGCCAGCAGTTTAATTGAGGGGACAGGGTACAATCAGCCCCAGCATTTT. This chain links TRBV28 with TRBJ1-5; 9 nucleotides align to TRBD1. This CDR3 spans 17 amino acids. Germline values: CDR1 MDHEN, CDR2 SYDVKM. J lost 3 bases, V lost 2 bases, and 8 bases had no gene match.

A single count supports this clone. The chain is built from TRBV5-1 and TRBJ2-3; D possibly corresponds to TRBD2 (6 bases). V lost 3 bases and J 2 bases, leaving 16 bases between the germline ends. CDR1 SGHRS and CDR2 YFSETQ come from the germline V gene. CDR3 length: 16 amino acids. CDR3: CASSSLAFGDTDTQYF. CDR3 sequence (DNA): TGCGCCAGCAGCTCTCTAGCGTTCGGGGACACAGATACGCAGTATTTT. The whole variable domain, filled in from reference TRBV5-1 and TRBJ2-3, reads KAGVTQTPRYLIKTRGQQVTLSCSPISGHRSVSWYQQTPGQGLQFLFEYFSETQRNKGNFPGRFSGRQFSNSRSEMNVSTLELGDSALYLCASSSLAFGDTDTQYFGPGTRLTVL.

The chain joins TRBV3-1 (or the pseudogene TRBV3-2) to TRBJ2-2; D uncertain. Per germline, CDR1 LGHDT and CDR2 YNNKEL (reference sequence). The CDR3 spans 13 residues. The V and J ends lost 1 base and 5 bases respectively, with 5 bases between them. CDR3: CASSQVSTGELFF. CDR3 nucleotide sequence: TGTGCCAGCAGCCAAGTTTCTACCGGGGAGCTGTTTTTT.

This chain uses TRBV24-1 with TRBJ1-6; D gene ambiguous. This CDR3 has 14 amino acids. Germline lookup yields CDR1 KGHDR and CDR2 SFDVKD. V lost 6 bases and J lost 4, with 9 bases in between. CDR3 bases: TGTGCCACCAGTCTCCGGGATTATAATTCACCCCTCCACTTT. As protein: CATSLRDYNSPLHF.

The chain couples TRBV3-1 (or the pseudogene TRBV3-2) to TRBJ1-1; TRBD1 might be the D (6 bases). V was shortened by 4 bases and J by 0 bases, with 15 bases between the two germline ends. The germline gives CDR1 LGHDT, CDR2 YNNKEL (reference sequence). The CDR3 consists of 16 residues. DNA for the CDR3: TGTGCCAGCAGCCCCAAGGGGGGGGTGGTGAACACTGAAGCTTTCTTT. It specifies CASSPKGGVVNTEAFF.

The DNA for the CDR3 is TGTGCCAGCAGCCAGACAGGGTTAAGCACCGGGGAGCTGTTTTTT. Protein: CASSQTGLSTGELFF. The J gene is TRBJ2-2, the V gene TRBV7-6; 7 bases map to TRBD1. From germline, CDR1 is SGHVS and CDR2 FNYEAQ. J was trimmed by 4 bases and V by 5 bases; bases with no gene match: 7. The CDR3 consists of 15 residues.

The chain links TRBV11-3 to TRBJ1-1; D uncertain. Trimming shortened V by 3 bases and J by 1 base, and 9 bases separated the two germline ends. The CDR3 is made up of 14 amino acids. Germline CDR1 and CDR2: SGHNT and YENEEA. The CDR3 DNA reads TGTGCCAGCAGCTTTAACGACAAGAACACTGAAGCTTTCTTT. Its protein is CASSFNDKNTEAFF.

The V call is TRBV27, the J call TRBJ2-2, with D possibly matching TRBD1 (6 bases). V was trimmed by 3 bases and J by 7 bases, leaving 9 bases between them. The germline V gene encodes CDR1 MNHEY and CDR2 SMNVEV (reference sequence). The CDR3 has 13 amino acids. The CDR3 here is CASSLGAGGELFF. CDR3 in DNA: TGTGCCAGCAGTTTGGGGGCGGGCGGGGAGCTGTTTTTT.

This chain connects TRBV2 to TRBJ1-2; no firm D call. This CDR3 spans 14 amino acids. V lost 2 bases, J lost 8 bases, and 15 bases lay in between. Germline assignment: CDR1 SNHLY and CDR2 FYNNEI. The CDR3 sequence is CASSEPPRERGYTF. CDR3 nucleotide sequence: TGTGCCAGCAGTGAACCGCCGCGGGAGAGGGGCTACACCTTC.

This chain connects TRBV11-2 to TRBJ2-3; 7 nucleotides line up with TRBD1. The CDR3 covers 15 residues. Per germline, CDR1 SGHAT and CDR2 FQNNGV. The V and J ends lost 6 bases and 0 bases, in that order; junction bases with no gene match: 6. The CDR3 region has the DNA TGTGCCAGCAGTTACCGGGACAGAAGCACAGATACGCAGTATTTT. It is translated as CASSYRDRSTDTQYF.

The genes are TRBV12-3 or TRBV12-4 and TRBJ1-5; tentative D call: TRBD1 (6 bases). There are 13 residues in the CDR3. Trimming removed 6 bases from V and 6 bases from J, with 12 bases in between. The CDR3 is CASSSQGTQPQHF. CDR3 bases: TGTGCCAGCAGCTCTCAGGGGACTCAGCCCCAGCATTTT.

The chain combines TRBV18 with TRBJ1-5, with no clear D. The germline V and J ends were trimmed by 3 bases and 6 bases, with 9 bases remaining between them. The CDR3 loop spans 13 amino acids. Germline CDR1 is KGHSH and CDR2 is LQKENI. The CDR3 DNA sequence: TGTGCCAGCTCACCCCAGAGCGGTCAGCCCCAGCATTTT. Its translation is CASSPQSGQPQHF.

This chain connects TRBV7-2 to TRBJ2-3; no clear D gene. Deletions cut 4 bases from V and 6 bases from J, with 11 bases between. The CDR3 is made up of 13 amino acids. Germline V lookup: CDR1 SGHTA, CDR2 FQGNSA. CDR3 sequence: CASSSQFLDTQYF. CDR3 coding DNA: TGTGCCAGCAGCTCACAGTTTCTGGATACGCAGTATTTT.

The chain recombines TRBV5-1 with TRBJ2-5; 12 nucleotides agree with TRBD1. V lost 1 base, J lost 4 bases, and 5 bases stayed unmatched. The germline CDR1 and CDR2 sequences are SGHRS and YFSETQ. CDR3 length: 16 amino acids. CDR3 sequence reads: CASSLMGQGAGETQYF. The CDR3, as DNA: TGCGCCAGCAGCTTGATGGGACAGGGGGCGGGAGAGACCCAGTACTTC. Together with reference TRBV5-1 and TRBJ2-5, the CDR3 gives the full variable domain: KAGVTQTPRYLIKTRGQQVTLSCSPISGHRSVSWYQQTPGQGLQFLFEYFSETQRNKGNFPGRFSGRQFSNSRSEMNVSTLELGDSALYLCASSLMGQGAGETQYFGPGTRLLVL.

The chain is built from TRBV6-5 and TRBJ1-6; D not certain. V was shortened by 8 bases and J by 5 bases, with 13 bases between the two germline ends. CDR3 size: 14 residues. Germline loops: CDR1 MNHEY, CDR2 SVGAGI. CDR3 bases: TGTGCCAGCTGTCCCTCGGGGAATAATTCACCCCTCCACTTT. Encoded protein: CASCPSGNNSPLHF.

The gene calls are TRBV5-4 and TRBJ2-3; D unclear. The V end was cut by 0 bases, the J end by 2 bases, with 10 bases between. The CDR3 is 15 amino acids. CDR1 is SGHNT and CDR2 is YYREEE in the germline V gene (reference sequence). CDR3 DNA: TGTGCCAGCAGCTTGGATCCGGTTAACACAGATACGCAGTATTTT. Translating gives CASSLDPVNTDTQYF. The whole variable domain, filled in from reference TRBV5-4 and TRBJ2-3, reads ETGVTQSPTHLIKTRGQQVTLRCSSQSGHNTVSWYQQALGQGPQFIFQYYREEENGRGNFPPRFSGLQFPNYSSELNVNALELDDSALYLCASSLDPVNTDTQYFGPGTRLTVL.

The CDR3 nucleotides read TGTGCCAGCAGCTTAGGGTGGGGGGTCACAGATACGCAGTATTTT. It encodes CASSLGWGVTDTQYF. This chain links TRBV7-6 with TRBJ2-3; TRBD2 is a possible D gene (6 bases). The CDR3 spans 15 residues. Trimming took 1 base from V and 2 from J, leaving 10 bases between them. Germline CDR1 and CDR2: SGHVS and FNYEAQ.

V and J are TRBV19 and TRBJ2-3; D remains unclear. The CDR3 spans 15 residues. Trimming shortened V by 3 bases and J by 0 bases, and 10 bases separated the two germline ends. Per the germline V gene, CDR1 is LNHDA and CDR2 is SQIVND (reference sequence). The CDR3 region has the DNA TGTGCCAGTAGTATGAGGCTATCTAGCACAGATACGCAGTATTTT. Residues: CASSMRLSSTDTQYF.

V gene TRBV3-1 (or the pseudogene TRBV3-2) combines with J gene TRBJ1-4; possibly TRBD1 for D (5 bases). CDR3 length equals 13 residues. The germline V gene encodes CDR1 LGHDT and CDR2 YNNKEL (reference sequence). V was shortened by 1 base and J by 7 bases, with 7 bases between the two germline ends. CDR3 residues: CASSQGGVEKLFF. CDR3 DNA sequence: TGTGCCAGCAGCCAAGGGGGGGTTGAAAAACTGTTTTTT.

This chain joins TRBV4-1 and TRBJ1-2; TRBD1 is a possible D gene (6 bases). This CDR3 is 17 amino acids long. The V gene's germline CDR1 is MGHRA and CDR2 YSYEKL. Trimming left V 1 base short and J 0 bases short, with 15 bases between. CDR3 in amino acids: CASSQGLQGPANYGYTF. The CDR3 nucleotides read TGCGCCAGCAGCCAAGGTCTACAGGGACCAGCTAACTATGGCTACACCTTC.

The rearrangement links TRBV5-1 to TRBJ1-4; 11 nucleotides match TRBD1. The CDR3 loop spans 15 amino acids. The trim removed 0 bases at V and 6 bases at J, leaving 1 base unmatched. Per the germline V gene, CDR1 is SGHRS and CDR2 is YFSETQ. The CDR3 sequence: CASSLGTGGDEKLFF. The CDR3 DNA sequence: TGCGCCAGCAGCTTGGGGACAGGGGGCGATGAAAAACTGTTTTTT. The full variable domain, completed using reference TRBV5-1 and TRBJ1-4, is KAGVTQTPRYLIKTRGQQVTLSCSPISGHRSVSWYQQTPGQGLQFLFEYFSETQRNKGNFPGRFSGRQFSNSRSEMNVSTLELGDSALYLCASSLGTGGDEKLFFGSGTQLSVL.